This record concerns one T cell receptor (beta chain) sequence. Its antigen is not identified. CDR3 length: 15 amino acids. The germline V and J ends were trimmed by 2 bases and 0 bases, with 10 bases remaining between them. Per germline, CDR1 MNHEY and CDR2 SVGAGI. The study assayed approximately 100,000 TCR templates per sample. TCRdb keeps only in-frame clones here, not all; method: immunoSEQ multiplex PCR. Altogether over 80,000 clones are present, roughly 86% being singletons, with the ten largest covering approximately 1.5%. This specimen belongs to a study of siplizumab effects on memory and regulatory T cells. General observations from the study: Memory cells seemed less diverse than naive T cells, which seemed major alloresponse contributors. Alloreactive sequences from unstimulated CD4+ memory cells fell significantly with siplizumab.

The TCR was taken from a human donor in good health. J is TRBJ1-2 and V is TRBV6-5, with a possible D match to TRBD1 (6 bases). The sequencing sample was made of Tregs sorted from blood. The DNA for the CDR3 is TGTGCCAGCAGTTACGGACAGATAACTAACTATGGCTACACCTTC. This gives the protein CASSYGQITNYGYTF.